Below are 30 T cell receptor beta chains sequenced from a single sample in a study of lymphopenia after photon versus proton radiotherapy. The data were produced by immunoSEQ multiplex PCR, yet TCRdb's version contains in-frame clones alone and is incomplete. The sample comprises 25,000 to 30,000 clones, over 80% of which are singletons, and 3% to 4.5% rests with the top ten. The input for sequencing was peripheral blood, taken from a patient treated with photon-based radiotherapy. The receptor source for this set is a woman between 50 and 59 years old with pancreatic cancer.

There are a few counts of this clone. The chain uses TRBV29-1 and TRBJ2-1, with 11 bases fitting TRBD2. V shed 4 bases and J 0 bases; nucleotides not matched to a gene: 8. The germline V gene has CDR1 SQVTM and CDR2 ANQGSEA. The CDR3 has 17 amino acids. The CDR3 region is CSVGGTSGGSSYNEQFF. CDR3 nucleotides: TGCAGCGTTGGGGGTACTAGCGGGGGCAGCTCCTACAATGAGCAGTTCTTC.

This chain joins TRBV6-6 and TRBJ2-1; 9 nucleotides align to TRBD1. Germline assignment: CDR1 MNHNY and CDR2 SVGAGI (reference sequence). The CDR3 has 15 residues. V shed 8 bases, J shed 6 bases, and the junction held 11 bases outside the gene matches. CDR3 region: CASRAGDRVGNEQFF. CDR3 nucleotides: TGTGCCAGCCGTGCGGGGGACAGGGTTGGCAATGAGCAGTTCTTC.

The chain carries TRBV4-3 and TRBJ2-7, with D perhaps being TRBD1 or TRBD2 (5 bases each). CDR1 and CDR2 (germline): LGHNA, YSLEER. The CDR3 spans 14 residues. With 1 base removed from V and 7 bases from J, the gap between germline ends came to 14 bases. The DNA for the CDR3 is TGCGCCAGCAGCCAAGCCGGGACCGCCTGGGAGCAGTACTTC. Protein: CASSQAGTAWEQYF.

The chain carries TRBV29-1 and TRBJ1-1; 11 nucleotides match TRBD1. V shed 3 bases and J 4 bases; nucleotides not matched to a gene: 4. Germline V gene sequence: CDR1 SQVTM, CDR2 ANQGSEA. The CDR3 is 14 residues long. The CDR3 region has the DNA TGCAGCGTTGACCGGACAGGGGGCCGCACTGAAGCTTTCTTT. As protein: CSVDRTGGRTEAFF.

In nucleotides, the CDR3 is TGTGCCAGCAGTTACTCTGGGCCTCAGGAGGGCTACACCTTC. Protein product: CASSYSGPQEGYTF. V usage is TRBV6-5 and J usage is TRBJ1-2; D is undetermined. The CDR3 sequence is 14 residues long. V was shortened by 0 bases and J by 8 bases, with 13 bases between the two germline ends. Germline V gives CDR1 MNHEY, CDR2 SVGAGI.

This rearrangement joins TRBV11-2 to TRBJ2-5; tentative D call: TRBD2 (5 bases). This CDR3 has 17 residues. Germline CDR1 reads SGHAT; CDR2 reads FQNNGV. V lost 3 bases and J lost 2, with 19 bases in between. The CDR3 protein is CASSFRWQRSVQETQYF. The DNA for the CDR3 is TGTGCCAGCAGCTTTAGGTGGCAGCGGTCAGTACAAGAGACCCAGTACTTC.

The chain is built from TRBV5-5 and TRBJ2-1; TRBD1 aligns across 9 bases. V lost 4 bases and J lost 6; bases outside the gene matches: 17. Germline values: CDR1 SGHKS, CDR2 YYEKEE (reference sequence). CDR3 length: 18 amino acids. The CDR3 loop reads CASSPVFRDRVRLNEQFF. The CDR3 DNA sequence: TGTGCCAGCAGCCCCGTGTTCCGGGACAGGGTTCGACTCAATGAGCAGTTCTTC.

This chain uses TRBV5-1 with TRBJ1-2; weak D call: TRBD1 (5 bases). This CDR3 is 17 amino acids long. CDR1 is SGHRS and CDR2 is YFSETQ in the germline V gene. V lost 2 bases and J lost 0, with 17 bases in between. CDR3 in DNA: TGCGCCAGCAGCTTACCAACCGGGACCTCACCTAACTATGGCTACACCTTC. Translation: CASSLPTGTSPNYGYTF.

The chain is built from TRBV4-1 and TRBJ1-1, with D uncertain. This CDR3 contains 16 residues. Germline CDR1 and CDR2: MGHRA and YSYEKL. V was cut by 0 bases and J by 1 base, with 12 bases left in between. This CDR3 is CASSQEVGPTNTEAFF. The CDR3 DNA follows: TGCGCCAGCAGCCAAGAAGTAGGGCCTACGAACACTGAAGCTTTCTTT.

V gene TRBV4-3 combines with J gene TRBJ2-5; D gene unclear. V lost 1 base, J lost 0 bases, and 15 bases lay in between. The CDR3 length is 17 residues. Germline V CDR1 and CDR2: LGHNA, YSLEER. The CDR3, as DNA: TGCGCCAGCAGCCAAGGTTTTCCCTTGCAGTACCAAGAGACCCAGTACTTC. It encodes CASSQGFPLQYQETQYF.

The J gene is TRBJ2-7, the V gene TRBV5-6; D remains ambiguous. Germline V CDR1 and CDR2: SGHDT, YYEEEE. The CDR3 has 14 amino acids. The V end lost 0 bases, the J end lost 0 bases, and 7 bases lay between the germline ends. This CDR3 reads CASSLGMSSYEQYF. The CDR3 DNA reads TGTGCCAGCAGCTTGGGGATGAGCTCCTACGAGCAGTACTTC.

This clone was observed a few times. The gene calls are TRBV30 and TRBJ1-3, with D perhaps matching TRBD1 (5 bases). Trimming took 5 bases from V and 4 from J, leaving 12 bases between them. CDR1 GTSNPN and CDR2 SVGIG come from the germline V gene (reference sequence). The length of the CDR3 is 13 residues. The CDR3 loop reads CAWGTEPGNTIYF. The CDR3 DNA follows: TGTGCCTGGGGGACGGAGCCCGGAAACACCATATATTTT.

The gene calls are TRBV7-2 and TRBJ2-5; 9 nucleotides line up with TRBD1. The ends lost 6 bases at V and 5 bases at J; junction bases unmatched: 7. CDR1 SGHTA and CDR2 FQGNSA come from the germline V gene. The CDR3 is 14 residues long. This chain's CDR3 is CASSYDRGLETQYF. The CDR3 DNA reads TGTGCCAGCAGTTACGACAGGGGGTTGGAGACCCAGTACTTC.

This chain links TRBV5-6 with TRBJ2-7; D assignment may be TRBD1 or TRBD2 (5 bases each). The CDR3 length is 14 residues. Germline CDR1 SGHDT, CDR2 YYEEEE. Trimming pared 3 bases from V and 0 bases from J, leaving 10 bases between. CDR3 protein: CASSYSGSSYEQYF. CDR3 DNA sequence: TGTGCCAGCAGCTATTCAGGGAGCTCCTACGAGCAGTACTTC.

The chain has TRBV15 and TRBJ2-3; D is perhaps TRBD2 (6 bases). The CDR3 spans 16 residues. The germline V and J ends were trimmed by 6 bases and 3 bases, with 19 bases remaining between them. Germline lookup yields CDR1 LNHNV and CDR2 YYDKDF (reference sequence). CDR3 protein: CATRTATPRETDTQYF. The CDR3, as DNA: TGTGCCACCAGGACCGCGACTCCGCGGGAAACAGATACGCAGTATTTT.

For the CDR3, the DNA is TGTGCCAGCAGCTTGACTCAGGCCTACGAGCAGTACTTC. Translating gives CASSLTQAYEQYF. This chain uses TRBV5-6 with TRBJ2-7; D remains ambiguous. V shed 1 base and J shed 2 bases, with 7 bases lying between them. CDR1 is SGHDT and CDR2 is YYEEEE in the germline V gene. This CDR3 is built from 13 residues.

The gene calls are TRBV7-9 and TRBJ2-5; 7 positions match TRBD1. Germline V gene data show CDR1 as SEHNR and CDR2 as FQNEAQ (reference sequence). The CDR3 runs to 14 residues. The ends lost 1 base at V and 1 base at J; junction bases unmatched: 0. CDR3 sequence (DNA): TGTGCCAGCAGCTTAGGACAGGGCCAAGAGACCCAGTACTTC. Amino acids: CASSLGQGQETQYF. The whole variable domain, remainder taken from reference TRBV7-9 and TRBJ2-5, is DTGVSQNPRHKITKRGQNVTFRCDPISEHNRLYWYRQTLGQGPEFLTYFQNEAQLEKSRLLSDRFSAERPKGSFSTLEIQRTEQGDSAMYLCASSLGQGQETQYFGPGTRLLVL.

This clone is labeled as large. Other DNA sequences in the sample encode the same CDR3. In DNA, the CDR3 is TGTGCCAGTAGTATAGCTCGCGAGCGGGGCTACGAGCAGTACTTC. Translating gives CASSIARERGYEQYF. This chain connects TRBV19 to TRBJ2-7; 7 bases line up with TRBD2. V dropped 1 base and J dropped 3; count of bases not matched to a gene: 6. Germline CDR1 reads LNHDA; CDR2 reads SQIVND (reference sequence). This CDR3 comprises 15 residues. The whole variable domain, filled in from reference TRBV19 and TRBJ2-7, reads DGGITQSPKYLFRKEGQNVTLSCEQNLNHDAMYWYRQDPGQGLRLIYYSQIVNDFQKGDIAEGYSVSREKKESFPLTVTSAQKNPTAFYLCASSIARERGYEQYFGPGTRLTVT.

This chain joins TRBV6-1 and TRBJ2-3; TRBD1 or TRBD2 may be the D gene (5 bases each). CDR1 and CDR2 from the germline V gene are MNHNS and SASEGT. The CDR3 extends over 14 amino acids. Trimming removed 5 bases at V and 3 bases at J, with 12 bases between. CDR3 DNA: TGTGCCAGCAGTTGGGACCCCTTGACAGATACGCAGTATTTT. Its protein product is CASSWDPLTDTQYF.

The chain links TRBV4-3 to TRBJ1-3; D is ambiguous. The CDR3 consists of 15 residues. Germline-derived CDR1 and CDR2 are LGHNA and YSLEER. The V gene lost 0 bases and the J gene lost 4 bases, with 10 bases spanning the gap. For the CDR3, the DNA is TGCGCCAGCAGCCAAGATTTTCTTCTCGGAAACACCATATATTTT. Protein product: CASSQDFLLGNTIYF.

The CDR3 reads CASSGLGEIPASQNIQYF. In DNA form, the CDR3 reads TGTGCCAGCAGTGGACTAGGCGAGATCCCAGCTTCCCAAAACATTCAGTACTTC. The chain has TRBV2 and TRBJ2-4, with D possibly TRBD2 on 6 matching bases. There are 18 residues in the CDR3. Germline CDR1 reads SNHLY; CDR2 reads FYNNEI. Deletions cut 4 bases from V and 5 bases from J, with 24 bases between.

The chain couples TRBV20-1 to TRBJ2-3; the D is unclear. V was pared by 0 bases and J by 6 bases, with 4 bases between. This CDR3 region has 11 residues. CDR1 is DFQATT, CDR2 SNEGSKA, per germline (reference sequence). CDR3 sequence (DNA): TGCAGTGCTAGAGACGTGGATACGCAGTATTTT. Translated: CSARDVDTQYF.

This clone was counted a few times. This chain connects TRBV6-1 to TRBJ1-5; TRBD1 aligns across 10 bases. The V gene end was trimmed by 4 bases and the J gene end by 0 bases; junction bases not matched to a gene: 9. The CDR3 is 18 residues long. CDR1 is MNHNS, CDR2 SASEGT, per germline. For the CDR3, the DNA is TGTGCCAGCAGTGCCCGGGACAGGGGATCCCTTAGCAATCAGCCCCAGCATTTT. The encoded protein is CASSARDRGSLSNQPQHF.

This clone came up a few times. V and J are TRBV7-2 and TRBJ2-1; 10 bases match TRBD2. The germline V gene has CDR1 SGHTA and CDR2 FQGNSA. Trimming took 5 bases from V and 5 from J; bases not matched to a gene: 3. CDR3 length: 14 residues. CDR3 amino acids: CASSTGLADNEQFF. The CDR3 DNA reads as TGTGCCAGCAGCACAGGACTAGCGGACAATGAGCAGTTCTTC. Complete variable domain (other parts from reference TRBV7-2 and TRBJ2-1): GAGVSQSPSNKVTEKGKDVELRCDPISGHTALYWYRQSLGQGLEFLIYFQGNSAPDKSGLPSDRFSAERTGGSVSTLTIQRTQQEDSAVYLCASSTGLADNEQFFGPGTRLTVL.

The chain employs TRBV30 and TRBJ1-4; 8 bases fit TRBD1. The CDR3 has 14 amino acids. Trimming removed 2 bases from V and 4 bases from J; junction bases left unmatched: 3. CDR1 GTSNPN and CDR2 SVGIG come from the germline V gene (reference sequence). The DNA of the CDR3 is TGTGCCTGGAGTAGGACAGGGATTAATGAAAAACTGTTTTTT. Its translation: CAWSRTGINEKLFF.

The gene calls are TRBV28 and TRBJ2-2; D might be TRBD1 or TRBD2, each matching 6 bases. CDR3 length: 19 amino acids. Germline V gene sequence: CDR1 MDHEN, CDR2 SYDVKM. Trimming shortened V by 3 bases and J by 4 bases, and 24 bases separated the two germline ends. CDR3: CASSLGAVWEVAGTGELFF. CDR3 bases: TGTGCCAGCAGTTTGGGGGCGGTATGGGAGGTGGCGGGCACCGGGGAGCTGTTTTTT.

A few counts support this clone. The chain uses TRBV5-1 and TRBJ2-7, with TRBD2 matching 8 bases. CDR1 is SGHRS, CDR2 YFSETQ, per germline. The V gene end was trimmed by 4 bases and the J gene end by 4 bases; junction bases not matched to a gene: 7. The CDR3 has 14 amino acids. The CDR3 spells CASSVTRGGYEQYF. In DNA form, the CDR3 reads TGCGCCAGCAGCGTGACCCGGGGGGGATACGAGCAGTACTTC.

The chain is built from TRBV10-3 and TRBJ2-2, with 9 bases matching TRBD1. CDR3 length equals 13 residues. J gave up 1 base and V 9 bases, and 0 bases lay outside the gene matches. Germline V lookup: CDR1 ENHRY, CDR2 SYGVKD. The CDR3 loop reads CAMGQGNTGELFF. The CDR3 nucleotides read TGTGCCATGGGACAGGGGAACACCGGGGAGCTGTTTTTT.

The chain links TRBV5-1 to TRBJ2-7, with 12 bases that match TRBD2. Trimming at V came to 3 bases and at J to 4 bases, leaving 5 bases not matched to a gene. The CDR3 length is 15 residues. The germline gives CDR1 SGHRS, CDR2 YFSETQ. Written as DNA, the CDR3 is TGCGCCAGCAGCTCGACTAGCGGGGGAAATTACGAGCAGTACTTC. Translation gives CASSSTSGGNYEQYF.

The genes are TRBV6-6 and TRBJ2-7; 8 bases fit TRBD1. CDR1 and CDR2 (germline): MNHNY, SVGAGI (reference sequence). Trimming took 6 bases from V and 6 from J; bases not matched to a gene: 7. The CDR3 runs 13 residues. In nucleotides, the CDR3 is TGTGCCAGCAGGGACAGGGTTTTGAGCGAGCAGTACTTC. This gives the protein CASRDRVLSEQYF.